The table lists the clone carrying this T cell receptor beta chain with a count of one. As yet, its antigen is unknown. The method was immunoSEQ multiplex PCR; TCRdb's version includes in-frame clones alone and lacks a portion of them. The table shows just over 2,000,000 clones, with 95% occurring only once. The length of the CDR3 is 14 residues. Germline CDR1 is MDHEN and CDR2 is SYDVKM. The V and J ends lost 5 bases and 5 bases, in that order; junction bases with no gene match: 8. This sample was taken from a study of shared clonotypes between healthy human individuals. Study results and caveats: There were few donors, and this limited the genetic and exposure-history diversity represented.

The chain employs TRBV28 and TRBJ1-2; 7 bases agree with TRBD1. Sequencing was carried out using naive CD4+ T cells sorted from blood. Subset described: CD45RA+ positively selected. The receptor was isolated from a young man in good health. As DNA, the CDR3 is TGTGCCAGCAGTCCGGTCCGGGACAGTTATGGCTACACCTTC. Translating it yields CASSPVRDSYGYTF.